This T cell receptor beta chain was captured by sequencing in a study of blood T cell repertoires in COVID-19. Study as a whole: PBMCs, B-cell-depleted T cells, or T cells provided the cDNA or gDNA that made up the material.

This clone was detected a few times. The germline V gene has CDR1 SGHAT and CDR2 FQNNGV. The CDR3 loop spans 13 amino acids. Trimming left V 5 bases short and J 3 bases short, with 11 bases between. As handled by the study authors: For nucleated cells, counts were estimated from reference gene primer amplification. Produced via immunoSEQ multiplex PCR; TCRdb's table is partial and in-frame only. That table furnishes V, J and clone size, whereas the DNA furnished D and trimming. The sample consists of some 97,000 clones, about nine tenths of them appearing once. The chain has TRBV11-2 and TRBJ2-7, with a tentative D call TRBD1 (5 bases). The TCR was taken from a man between 60 and 75 years old with acute or convalescent COVID-19. Sequenced input: peripheral blood. The CDR3 is CASSPTGSYEQYF. CDR3 nucleotides: TGTGCCAGCAGCCCTACAGGAAGCTACGAGCAGTACTTC. Full variable domain (outside the CDR3, taken from reference TRBV11-2 and TRBJ2-7): EAGVAQSPRYKIIEKRQSVAFWCNPISGHATLYWYQQILGQGPKLLIQFQNNGVVDDSQLPKDRFSAERLKGVDSTLKIQPAKLEDSAVYLCASSPTGSYEQYFGPGTRLTVT.